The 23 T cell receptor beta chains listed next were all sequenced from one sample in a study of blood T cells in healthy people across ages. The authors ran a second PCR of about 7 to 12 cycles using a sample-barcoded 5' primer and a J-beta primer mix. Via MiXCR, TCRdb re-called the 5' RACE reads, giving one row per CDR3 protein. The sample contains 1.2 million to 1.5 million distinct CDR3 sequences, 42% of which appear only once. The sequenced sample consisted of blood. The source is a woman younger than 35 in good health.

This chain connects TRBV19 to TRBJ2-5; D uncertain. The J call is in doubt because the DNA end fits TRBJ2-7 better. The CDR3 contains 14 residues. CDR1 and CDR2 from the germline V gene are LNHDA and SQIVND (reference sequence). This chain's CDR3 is CASSIEDGYYEQYF. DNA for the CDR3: TGTGCCAGTAGTATAGAAGACGGATACTACGAGCAGTACTTC.

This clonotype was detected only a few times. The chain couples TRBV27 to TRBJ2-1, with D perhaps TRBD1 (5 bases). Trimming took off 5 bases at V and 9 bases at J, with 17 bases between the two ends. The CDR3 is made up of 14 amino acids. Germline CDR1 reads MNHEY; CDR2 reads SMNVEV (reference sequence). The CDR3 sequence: CASSQGSPPIEQFF. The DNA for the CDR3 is TGTGCCAGCAGTCAGGGAAGCCCCCCCATTGAGCAGTTCTTC.

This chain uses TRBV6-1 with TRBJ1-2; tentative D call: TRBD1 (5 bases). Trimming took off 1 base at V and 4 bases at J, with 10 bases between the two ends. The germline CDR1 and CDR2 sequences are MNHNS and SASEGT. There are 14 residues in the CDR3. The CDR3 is CASSEDGASYGYTF. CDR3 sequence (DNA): TGTGCCAGCAGTGAAGACGGGGCCTCCTATGGCTACACCTTC.

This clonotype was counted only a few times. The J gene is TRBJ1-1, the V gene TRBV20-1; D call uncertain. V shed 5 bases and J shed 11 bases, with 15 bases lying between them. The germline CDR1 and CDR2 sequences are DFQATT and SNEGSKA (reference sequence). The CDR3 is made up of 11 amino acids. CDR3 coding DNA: TGCAGTGCTCCTGAAGGTCTAGACGCTTTCTTT. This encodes CSAPEGLDAFF.

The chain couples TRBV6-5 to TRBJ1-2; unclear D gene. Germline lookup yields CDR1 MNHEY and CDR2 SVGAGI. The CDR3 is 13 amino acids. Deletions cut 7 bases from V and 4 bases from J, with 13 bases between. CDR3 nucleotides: TGTGCCAGCACCCGGACGGGTATCTATGGCTACACCTTC. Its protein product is CASTRTGIYGYTF.

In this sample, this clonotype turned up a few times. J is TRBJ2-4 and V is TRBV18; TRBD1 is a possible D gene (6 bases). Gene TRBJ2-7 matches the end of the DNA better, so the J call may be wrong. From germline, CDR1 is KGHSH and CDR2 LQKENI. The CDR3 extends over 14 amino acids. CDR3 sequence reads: CASSPPPRGNEQYF. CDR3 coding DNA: TGTGCCAGCTCACCACCGCCCAGGGGAAACGAGCAGTACTTC.

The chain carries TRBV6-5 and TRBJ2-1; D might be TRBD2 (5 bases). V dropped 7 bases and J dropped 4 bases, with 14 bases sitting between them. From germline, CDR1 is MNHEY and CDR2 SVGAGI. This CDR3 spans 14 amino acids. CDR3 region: CASTDRRGYNEQFF. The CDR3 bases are TGTGCCAGCACTGACCGCCGAGGGTACAATGAGCAGTTCTTC.

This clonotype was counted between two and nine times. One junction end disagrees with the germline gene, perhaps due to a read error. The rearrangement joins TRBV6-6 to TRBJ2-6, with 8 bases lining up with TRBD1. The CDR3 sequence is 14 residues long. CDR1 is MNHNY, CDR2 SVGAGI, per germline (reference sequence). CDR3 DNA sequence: TGTGCCAGCAGTCGTGCAACAGGGGGCAACGTCCTGACTTTC. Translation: CASSRATGGNVLTF.

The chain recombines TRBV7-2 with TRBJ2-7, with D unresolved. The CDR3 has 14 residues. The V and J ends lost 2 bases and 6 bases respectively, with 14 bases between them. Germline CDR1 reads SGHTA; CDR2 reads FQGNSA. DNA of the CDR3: TGTGCCAGCAGCTTATCTGGAATCAGGCCCGAGCAGTACTTC. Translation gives CASSLSGIRPEQYF.

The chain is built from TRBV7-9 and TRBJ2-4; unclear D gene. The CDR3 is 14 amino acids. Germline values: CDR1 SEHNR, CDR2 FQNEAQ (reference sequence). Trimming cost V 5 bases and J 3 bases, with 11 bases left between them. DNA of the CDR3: TGTGCCAGCAGCGCGTCCCAATACAAAAACATTCAGTACTTC. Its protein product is CASSASQYKNIQYF. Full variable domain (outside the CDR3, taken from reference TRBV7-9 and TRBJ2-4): DTGVSQNPRHKITKRGQNVTFRCDPISEHNRLYWYRQTLGQGPEFLTYFQNEAQLEKSRLLSDRFSAERPKGSFSTLEIQRTEQGDSAMYLCASSASQYKNIQYFGAGTRLSVL.

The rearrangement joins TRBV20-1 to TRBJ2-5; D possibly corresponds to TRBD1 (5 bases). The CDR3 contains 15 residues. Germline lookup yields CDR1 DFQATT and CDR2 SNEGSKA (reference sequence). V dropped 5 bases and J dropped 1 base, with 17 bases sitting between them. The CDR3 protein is CSAAITGDFQETQYF. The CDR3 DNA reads TGCAGTGCTGCGATAACAGGAGACTTCCAAGAGACCCAGTACTTC.

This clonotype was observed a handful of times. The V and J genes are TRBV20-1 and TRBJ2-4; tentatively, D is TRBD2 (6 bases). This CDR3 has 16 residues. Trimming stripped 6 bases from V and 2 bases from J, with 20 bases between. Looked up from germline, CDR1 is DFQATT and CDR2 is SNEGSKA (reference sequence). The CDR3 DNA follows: TGCAGTGCCATAGCCTCGGGAGTCGCGACCAAAAACATTCAGTACTTC. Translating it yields CSAIASGVATKNIQYF.

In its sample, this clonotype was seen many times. The CDR3 is CASSLDPYGYTF. CDR3 in DNA: TGTGCCAGCAGCTTAGACCCCTATGGCTACACCTTC. The J gene is TRBJ1-2, the V gene TRBV5-6; D is unclear. V was clipped by 2 bases and J by 4 bases, with 6 bases between them. The V gene's germline CDR1 is SGHDT and CDR2 YYEEEE. The CDR3 contains 12 residues.

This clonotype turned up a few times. As DNA, the CDR3 is TGCAGTGCTAGACAAAAGGGGGGGGTTTATAGCAATCAGCCCCAGCATTTT. It is translated as CSARQKGGVYSNQPQHF. The chain carries TRBV20-1 and TRBJ1-5, with D perhaps matching TRBD1 (6 bases). This CDR3 has 17 residues. Looked up from germline, CDR1 is DFQATT and CDR2 is SNEGSKA (reference sequence). V was pared by 2 bases and J by 0 bases, with 17 bases between.

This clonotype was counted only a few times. For the CDR3, the DNA is TGCAGCGTTGAAGATCTTGACAGGGGCTCTTCCTACGAGCAGTACTTC. It specifies CSVEDLDRGSSYEQYF. The J gene is TRBJ2-7, the V gene TRBV29-1; 8 bases agree with TRBD1. V was clipped by 0 bases and J by 1 base; unmatched bases: 8. The CDR3 runs 16 residues. CDR1 is SQVTM and CDR2 is ANQGSEA in the germline V gene.

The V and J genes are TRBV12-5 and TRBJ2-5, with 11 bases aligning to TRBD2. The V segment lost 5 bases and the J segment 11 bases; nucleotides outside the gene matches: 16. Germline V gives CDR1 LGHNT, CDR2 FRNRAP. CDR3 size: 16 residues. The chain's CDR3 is CASGPRLAGSENEQYF. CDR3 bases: TGTGCTAGTGGTCCCAGACTAGCGGGAAGCGAGAATGAGCAGTACTTC.

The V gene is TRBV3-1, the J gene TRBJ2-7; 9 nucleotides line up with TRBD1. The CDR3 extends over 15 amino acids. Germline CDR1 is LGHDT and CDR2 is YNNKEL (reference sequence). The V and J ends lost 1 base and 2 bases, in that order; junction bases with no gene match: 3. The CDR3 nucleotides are TGTGCCAGCAGCCAAGGACAGGGGGTAGCCTACGAGCAGTACTTC. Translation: CASSQGQGVAYEQYF.

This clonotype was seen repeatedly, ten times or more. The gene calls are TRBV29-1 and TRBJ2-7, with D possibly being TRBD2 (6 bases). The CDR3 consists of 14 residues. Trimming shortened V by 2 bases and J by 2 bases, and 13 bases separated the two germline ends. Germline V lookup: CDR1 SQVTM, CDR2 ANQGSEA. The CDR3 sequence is CSVERRGSPYEQYF. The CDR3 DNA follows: TGCAGCGTTGAACGTCGGGGGTCCCCCTACGAGCAGTACTTC.

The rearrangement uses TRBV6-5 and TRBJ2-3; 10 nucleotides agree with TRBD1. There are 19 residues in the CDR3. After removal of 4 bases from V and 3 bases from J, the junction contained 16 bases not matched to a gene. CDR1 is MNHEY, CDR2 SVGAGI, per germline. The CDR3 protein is CASSFPRAGDRGRTDTQYF. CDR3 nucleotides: TGTGCCAGCAGTTTCCCGAGGGCCGGGGACAGGGGTAGGACAGATACGCAGTATTTT.

The CDR3 loop reads CASNRGLADSYEQYF. CDR3 DNA: TGTGCCAGCAACCGGGGACTAGCGGATTCCTACGAGCAGTACTTC. The chain links TRBV6-2 or TRBV6-3 to TRBJ2-4; 11 bases agree with TRBD2. The end of the DNA fits TRBJ2-7 better, so the J call may be wrong. The CDR3 has 15 residues. Germline lookup yields CDR1 MNHEY and CDR2 SVGEGT.

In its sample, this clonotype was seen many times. CDR3: CASSLGLAGNEQFF. CDR3 bases: TGTGCCAGCAGCTTGGGACTAGCAGGCAATGAGCAGTTCTTC. This chain joins TRBV27 and TRBJ2-1, with TRBD2 matching 9 bases. V gave up 6 bases and J gave up 6 bases; unmatched junction bases: 6. The length of the CDR3 is 14 residues. Germline assignment: CDR1 MNHEY and CDR2 SMNVEV (reference sequence).

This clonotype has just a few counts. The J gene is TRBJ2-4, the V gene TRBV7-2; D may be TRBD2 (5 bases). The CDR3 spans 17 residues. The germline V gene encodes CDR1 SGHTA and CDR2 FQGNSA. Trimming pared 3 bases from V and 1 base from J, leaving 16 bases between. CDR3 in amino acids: CASSLGHAGGAKNIQYF. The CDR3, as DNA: TGTGCCAGCAGCTTGGGCCATGCCGGCGGGGCCAAAAACATTCAGTACTTC.

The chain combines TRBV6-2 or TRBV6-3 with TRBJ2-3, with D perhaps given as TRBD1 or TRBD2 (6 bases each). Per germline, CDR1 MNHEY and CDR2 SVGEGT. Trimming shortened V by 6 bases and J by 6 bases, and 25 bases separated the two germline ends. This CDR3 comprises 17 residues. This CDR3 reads CASSSRGGTNLLDTQYF. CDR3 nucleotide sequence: TGTGCCAGCAGCTCGCGTGGGGGGACAAATCTGCTCGATACGCAGTATTTT.